What follows describes a single T cell receptor beta chain. Its antigen is undetermined. CDR1 is ENHRY and CDR2 is SYGVKD in the germline V gene. The CDR3 loop spans 15 amino acids. The V end lost 2 bases, the J end lost 0 bases, and 8 bases lay between the germline ends. The sample comes from a study of T cell responses to AZD1222 COVID-19 vaccine. The study's findings and limits: Close to half of all spike-specific TCRs reportedly target regions of the variants that are unmutated. Increases in Spike-specific TCR breadth and depth were seen after two AZD1222 doses.

The method was immunoSEQ multiplex PCR; TCRdb's version includes in-frame clones alone and lacks a portion of them. The sample has roughly 120,000 clones, more than 80% seen once. This clonotype was obtained from an adult who received the AZD1222 COVID-19 vaccine. The chain uses TRBV10-3 and TRBJ1-3; D is uncertain. The source material was peripheral blood, sampled 28 days after the second AZD1222 dose. The CDR3 bases are TGTGCCATCAGTGAGCTGCTGAGCTCTGGAAACACCATATATTTT. This translates into CAISELLSSGNTIYF.